This T cell receptor beta chain was recorded in a study of human T cells and chemical hapten exposure. Study background: Patients having alopecia areata, totalis or universalis were mostly female. Study-level findings and limits: In comparison with controls, expanded TCRs gave rise to a significantly larger number of large CDR3 similarity clusters. Patch test score showed a positive correlation with PT1 expanded TCR counts.

Original processing notes: Sample TCR totals centred on a median of about 92,000, ranging roughly 20,000 to 750,000. MiXCR, run by TCRdb on the RACE reads, gives a single entry per CDR3 protein. Here the V and J calls rest on TCRdb's processing, not on the authors' analysis. The sample has over 75,000 distinct CDR3 sequences, roughly a tenth seen once. V dropped 2 bases and J dropped 0 bases, with 13 bases sitting between them. In germline, CDR1 is SGHTA, CDR2 FQGTGA. CDR3 length equals 16 residues. In its sample, this clonotype was seen many times. Its cognate antigen is unknown. Specified time point: patch test 3, about 24 weeks after DPC sensitization. The sample's treatment: therapeutic diphenylcyclopropenone sensitization with weekly scalp DPC.

The chain carries TRBV7-3 and TRBJ2-5; D perhaps matches TRBD2 (6 bases). The clonotype originates from a woman in her 30s with alopecia areata. Some clones in this sample may be carry-over from other donors' samples. Specimen: whole blood, collected in connection with sensitization to the hapten diphenylcyclopropenone (DPC). The CDR3 nucleotides are TGTGCCAGCAGCTTAGGAGCTAGCGTCTACCAAGAGACCCAGTACTTC. This translates into CASSLGASVYQETQYF.